The present TCR beta chain was sequenced within a study of T cells in localized non-small cell lung cancer. With regard to this clone: What it recognizes is unknown.

Study results and limitations: Longer survival (overall) was linked to higher T cell density in blood.

Profiling relied on immunoSEQ multiplex PCR, and the TCRdb table lists in-frame clones only, not all of them. The sample contains a few thousand clones, around 21% of which appear only once. V was clipped by 5 bases and J by 0 bases; unmatched bases: 8. Germline CDR1 SGHNT, CDR2 YENEEA. The CDR3 contains 16 residues. V gene TRBV11-3 combines with J gene TRBJ2-3, with TRBD2 matching 7 bases. The receptor comes from a male donor older than 55 with stage I lung adenocarcinoma. The source material was lung tumor tissue, sampled before any cancer treatment. CDR3 in DNA: TGTGCCAGCAGCCATCTAAGCGGGGTTAGCACAGATACGCAGTATTTT. This encodes CASSHLSGVSTDTQYF.